Below are 9 T cell receptor beta chains sequenced from a single sample in a study of T cell repertoires in cytomegalovirus infection. TCRdb independently ran MiXCR on the reads; one entry per CDR3 protein. The sample has hundreds of thousands of distinct CDR3 sequences; about 33% are singletons. Material for sequencing was PBMCs. These receptors were collected from a human donor in good health (CMV status not recorded). Some clones in this sample may be carry-over from other donors' samples.

The V and J genes are TRBV5-4 and TRBJ2-2; 10 bases agree with TRBD1. Per the germline V gene, CDR1 is SGHNT and CDR2 is YYREEE (reference sequence). Germline trimming cut 2 bases from V and 4 bases from J; bases unmatched to any gene: 5. This CDR3 is 16 amino acids long. The DNA of the CDR3 is TGTGCCAGCAGCTTTGCCGGACAGGGGGGCACCGGGGAGCTGTTTTTT. It is translated as CASSFAGQGGTGELFF.

This clonotype was found a few times. The gene calls are TRBV4-2 and TRBJ2-5, with D possibly matching TRBD2 (6 bases). Trimming stripped 1 base from V and 5 bases from J, with 14 bases between. Germline CDR1 LGHNA, CDR2 YNFKEQ. This CDR3 spans 15 amino acids. The CDR3 DNA reads TGTGCCAGCAGCCAAGCGGGGGACTCCGGGGAGACCCAGTACTTC. Translating gives CASSQAGDSGETQYF.

DNA of the CDR3: TGTGCCAGCAGCTTGGTTGGTGCTGGGGTGAACATTCAGTACTTC. This codes for CASSLVGAGVNIQYF. This chain connects TRBV5-6 to TRBJ2-4; D remains unclear. Trimming took 0 bases from V and 7 from J, leaving 14 bases between them. The CDR3 covers 15 residues. The germline gives CDR1 SGHDT, CDR2 YYEEEE.

Many counts were recorded for this clonotype. The chain is built from TRBV7-9 and TRBJ2-6, with D possibly being TRBD2 (7 bases). The V and J ends lost 5 bases and 1 base respectively, with 18 bases between them. The CDR3 covers 18 residues. Germline CDR1 reads SEHNR; CDR2 reads FQNEAQ (reference sequence). This CDR3 reads CASSPGGGGASGANVLTF. CDR3 in DNA: TGTGCCAGCAGCCCCGGAGGGGGGGGCGCTTCTGGGGCCAACGTCCTGACTTTC.

The V and J genes are TRBV6-2 or TRBV6-3 and TRBJ2-3, with D perhaps matching TRBD1 (6 bases). This CDR3 spans 14 amino acids. The ends were cut back, 4 bases at V and 4 bases at J, with 12 bases in the middle. Germline V lookup: CDR1 MNHEY, CDR2 SVGEGT. The CDR3 DNA reads as TGTGCCAGCAGTTCGGAGAAGGGGGCAGATACGCAGTATTTT. It is translated as CASSSEKGADTQYF.

The sample holds a few counts of this clonotype. The chain recombines TRBV6-2 or TRBV6-3 with TRBJ2-7, with no clear D. This CDR3 spans 12 amino acids. Trimming shortened V by 4 bases and J by 2 bases, and 6 bases separated the two germline ends. The germline V gene encodes CDR1 MNHEY and CDR2 SVGEGT. The CDR3 DNA reads TGTGCCAGCAGTTCAGTCACCTACGAGCAGTACTTC. Translated, it gives CASSSVTYEQYF.

This clonotype came up many times. V usage is TRBV7-3 and J usage is TRBJ1-1; 9 bases agree with TRBD1. This CDR3 spans 18 amino acids. CDR1 is SGHTA and CDR2 is FQGTGA in the germline V gene. The V and J ends lost 2 bases and 0 bases, in that order; junction bases with no gene match: 10. CDR3 region: CASSLFGTGRKMNTEAFF. In DNA, the CDR3 is TGTGCCAGCAGCTTATTCGGGACAGGGAGGAAGATGAACACTGAAGCTTTCTTT. The full variable domain, completed using reference TRBV7-3 and TRBJ1-1, is GAGVSQTPSNKVTEKGKYVELRCDPISGHTALYWYRQSLGQGPEFLIYFQGTGAADDSGLPNDRFFAVRPEGSVSTLKIQRTERGDSAVYLCASSLFGTGRKMNTEAFFGQGTRLTVV.

This clonotype was counted a few times. The chain carries TRBV4-1 and TRBJ1-1, with D possibly TRBD1 on 5 matching bases. Between the trimmed V and J ends, which lost 1 base and 0 bases, there was a span of 18 bases. The CDR3 is 18 residues long. Germline CDR1 reads MGHRA; CDR2 reads YSYEKL. CDR3 sequence: CASSQALLLGRVNTEAFF. Written as DNA, the CDR3 is TGCGCCAGCAGCCAAGCCCTTCTCCTGGGCAGGGTGAACACTGAAGCTTTCTTT.

The table lists this clonotype with a few counts. The chain combines TRBV19 with TRBJ1-5; 10 positions match TRBD1. The CDR3 is 18 amino acids. Germline trimming cut 5 bases from V and 0 bases from J; bases unmatched to any gene: 10. Germline loops: CDR1 LNHDA, CDR2 SQIVND (reference sequence). This CDR3 reads CASSSPGQGHPSNQPQHF. Written as DNA, the CDR3 is TGTGCCAGTAGTTCTCCGGGACAGGGGCACCCTAGCAATCAGCCCCAGCATTTT.